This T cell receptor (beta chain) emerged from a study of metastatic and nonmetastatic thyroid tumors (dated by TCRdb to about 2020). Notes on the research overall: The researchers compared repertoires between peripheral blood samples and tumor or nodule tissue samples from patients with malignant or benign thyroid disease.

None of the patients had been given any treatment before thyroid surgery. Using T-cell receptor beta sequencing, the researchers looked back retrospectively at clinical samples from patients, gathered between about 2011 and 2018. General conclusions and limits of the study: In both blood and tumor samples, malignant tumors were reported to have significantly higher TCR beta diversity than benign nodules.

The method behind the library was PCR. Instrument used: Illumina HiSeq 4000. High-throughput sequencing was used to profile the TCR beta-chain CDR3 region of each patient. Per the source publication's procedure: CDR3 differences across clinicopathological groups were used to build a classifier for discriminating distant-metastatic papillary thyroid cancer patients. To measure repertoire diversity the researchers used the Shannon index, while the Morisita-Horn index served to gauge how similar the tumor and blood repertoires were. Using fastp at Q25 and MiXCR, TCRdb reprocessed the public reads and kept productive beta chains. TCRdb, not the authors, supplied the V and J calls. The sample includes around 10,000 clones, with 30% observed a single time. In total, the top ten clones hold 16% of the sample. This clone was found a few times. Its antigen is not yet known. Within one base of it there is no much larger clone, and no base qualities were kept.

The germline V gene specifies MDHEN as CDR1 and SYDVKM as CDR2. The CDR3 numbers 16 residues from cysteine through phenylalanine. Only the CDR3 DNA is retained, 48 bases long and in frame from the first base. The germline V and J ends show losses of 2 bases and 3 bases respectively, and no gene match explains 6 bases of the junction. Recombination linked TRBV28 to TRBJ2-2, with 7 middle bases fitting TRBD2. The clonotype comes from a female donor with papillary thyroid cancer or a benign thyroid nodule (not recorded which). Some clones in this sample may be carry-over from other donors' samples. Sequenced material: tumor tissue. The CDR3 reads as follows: CASSLTGGQDTGELFF. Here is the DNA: TGTGCCAGCAGTTTAACGGGAGGTCAAGACACCGGGGAGCTGTTTTTT.